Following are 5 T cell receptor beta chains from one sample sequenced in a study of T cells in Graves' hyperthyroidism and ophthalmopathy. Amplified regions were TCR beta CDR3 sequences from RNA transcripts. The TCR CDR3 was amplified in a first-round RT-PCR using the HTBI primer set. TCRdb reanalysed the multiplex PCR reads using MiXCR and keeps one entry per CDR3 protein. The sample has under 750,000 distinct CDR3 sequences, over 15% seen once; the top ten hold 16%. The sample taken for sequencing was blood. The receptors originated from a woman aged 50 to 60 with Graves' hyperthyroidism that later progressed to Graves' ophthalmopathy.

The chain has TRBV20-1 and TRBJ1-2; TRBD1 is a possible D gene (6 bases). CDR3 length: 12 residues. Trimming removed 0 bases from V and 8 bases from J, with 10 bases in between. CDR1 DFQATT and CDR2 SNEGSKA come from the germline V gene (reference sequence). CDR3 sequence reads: CSAREDSRGYTF. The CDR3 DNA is TGCAGTGCTAGAGAGGACAGCCGCGGCTACACCTTC.

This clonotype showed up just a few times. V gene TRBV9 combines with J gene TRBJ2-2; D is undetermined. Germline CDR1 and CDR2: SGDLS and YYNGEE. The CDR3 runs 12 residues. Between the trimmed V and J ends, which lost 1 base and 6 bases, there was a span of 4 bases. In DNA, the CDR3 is TGTGCCAGCAGCGTAAACTCCGGGGAGCTGTTTTTT. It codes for CASSVNSGELFF.

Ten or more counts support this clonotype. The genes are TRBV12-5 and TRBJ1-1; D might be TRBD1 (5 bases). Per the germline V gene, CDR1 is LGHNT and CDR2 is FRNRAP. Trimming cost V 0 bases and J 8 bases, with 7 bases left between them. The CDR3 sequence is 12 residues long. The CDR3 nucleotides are TGTGCTAGTGGTTTGGTAGACAGAGAAGCTTTCTTT. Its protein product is CASGLVDREAFF.

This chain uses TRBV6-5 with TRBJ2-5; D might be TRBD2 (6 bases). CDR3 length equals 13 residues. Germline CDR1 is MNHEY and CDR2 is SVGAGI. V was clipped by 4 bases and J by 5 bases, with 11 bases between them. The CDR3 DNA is TGTGCCAGCAGTTCGCGGGACGGGGAGACCCAGTACTTC. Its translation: CASSSRDGETQYF.

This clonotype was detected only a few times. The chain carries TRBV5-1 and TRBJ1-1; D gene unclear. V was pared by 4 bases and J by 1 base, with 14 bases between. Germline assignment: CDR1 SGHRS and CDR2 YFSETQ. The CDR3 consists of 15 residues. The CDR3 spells CASSPEWAGNTEAFF. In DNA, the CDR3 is TGCGCCAGCAGCCCTGAATGGGCTGGGAACACTGAAGCTTTCTTT.